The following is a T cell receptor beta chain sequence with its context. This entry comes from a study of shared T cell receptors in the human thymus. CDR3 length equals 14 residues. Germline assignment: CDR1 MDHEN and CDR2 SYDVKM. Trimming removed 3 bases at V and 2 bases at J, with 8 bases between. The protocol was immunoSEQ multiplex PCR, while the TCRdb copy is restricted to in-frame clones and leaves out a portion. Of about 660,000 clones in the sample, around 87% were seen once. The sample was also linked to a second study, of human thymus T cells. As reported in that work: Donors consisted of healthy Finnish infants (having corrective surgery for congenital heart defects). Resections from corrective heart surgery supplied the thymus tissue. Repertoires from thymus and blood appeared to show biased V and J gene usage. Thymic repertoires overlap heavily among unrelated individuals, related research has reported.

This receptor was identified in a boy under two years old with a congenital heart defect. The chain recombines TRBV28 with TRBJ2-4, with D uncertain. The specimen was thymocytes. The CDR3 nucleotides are TGTGCCAGCAGTTTGAACAACCCCAAAAACATTCAGTACTTC. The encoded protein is CASSLNNPKNIQYF.